One TCR beta chain is described in this entry. The CDR3 consists of 12 residues. Trimming pared 0 bases from V and 4 bases from J, leaving 5 bases between. Germline V CDR1 and CDR2: SGHRS, YFSETQ. Full-length variable regions came from constant-region reverse primers plus semi-nested Nested Universal Primer A PCR. MiXCR, run by TCRdb on the 5' RACE reads, gives a single entry per CDR3 protein. Of some 8,000 distinct CDR3 sequences in the sample, about 47% were seen once. Sequencing input: memory CD4+ T cells sorted from a lymph node. The subset was: memory CD4+ T cells, CD4+CD45RO+CD25-. The origin of this receptor is a female donor with breast cancer. The chain has TRBV5-1 and TRBJ2-7; perhaps D is TRBD1 or TRBD2 (5 bases each). The CDR3 DNA reads as TGCGCCAGCAGCTTGGGGGGGTACGAGCAGTACTTC. This translates into CASSLGGYEQYF. Filled out from reference TRBV5-1 and TRBJ2-7, the complete variable domain reads KAGVTQTPRYLIKTRGQQVTLSCSPISGHRSVSWYQQTPGQGLQFLFEYFSETQRNKGNFPGRFSGRQFSNSRSEMNVSTLELGDSALYLCASSLGGYEQYFGPGTRLTVT.